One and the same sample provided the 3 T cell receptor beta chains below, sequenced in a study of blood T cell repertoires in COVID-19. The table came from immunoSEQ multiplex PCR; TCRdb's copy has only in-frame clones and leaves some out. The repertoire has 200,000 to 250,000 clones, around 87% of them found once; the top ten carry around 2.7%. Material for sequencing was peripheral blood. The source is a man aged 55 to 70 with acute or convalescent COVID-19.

The CDR3 region has the DNA TGTGCCAGCTCAACACGGGACAACTTTGGAAACACCATATATTTT. Its translation is CASSTRDNFGNTIYF. This rearrangement joins TRBV18 to TRBJ1-3; perhaps TRBD1 as D (6 bases). Germline V gives CDR1 KGHSH, CDR2 LQKENI. The CDR3 has 15 amino acids. V was clipped by 5 bases and J by 3 bases, with 14 bases between them.

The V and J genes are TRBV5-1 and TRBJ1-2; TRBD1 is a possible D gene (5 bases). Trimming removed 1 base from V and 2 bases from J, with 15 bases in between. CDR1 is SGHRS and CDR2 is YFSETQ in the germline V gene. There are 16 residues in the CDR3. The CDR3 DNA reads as TGCGCCAGCAGCTTGCGGCAGGGCGACGGAAACTATGGCTACACCTTC. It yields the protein CASSLRQGDGNYGYTF.

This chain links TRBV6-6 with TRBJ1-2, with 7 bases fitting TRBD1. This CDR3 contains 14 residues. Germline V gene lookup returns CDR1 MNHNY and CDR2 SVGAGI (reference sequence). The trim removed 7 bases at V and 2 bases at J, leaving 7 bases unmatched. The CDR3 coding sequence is TGTGCCAGCACCAGGGACAGCCAGAACTATGGCTACACCTTC. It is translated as CASTRDSQNYGYTF.